Listed below are T cell receptor beta chains from one sample, sequenced in a study of cytomegalovirus exposure and HLA in healthy donors. Measured with immunoSEQ multiplex PCR; TCRdb has only the in-frame clones, and not every one. This sample has about 120,000 clones, with around 76% found just once. The material sequenced was PBMCs. Receptor source: a man aged 55 to 70 in good health and CMV-seropositive. Both conserved end residues are part of each CDR3. A D gene is named only where the DNA matches it firmly. Clone size, where shown, is once, few, many, or a class for clones that have expanded.

CASSLVSSGNTIYF	TGTGCCAGCAGCTTGGTCTCCTCTGGAAACACCATATATTTT	TRBJ1-3	.	TRBV5-6	14	.
CASSLWQGAYEQYF	TGTGCCAGCAGTTTATGGCAGGGGGCCTACGAGCAGTACTTC	TRBJ2-7	TRBD1	TRBV27	14	.
CASTYSGTKGNTGELFF	TGTGCCAGTACCTACTCCGGGACAAAAGGGAACACCGGGGAGCTGTTTTTT	TRBJ2-2	.	TRBV19	17	.
CASSISRSGYGYTF	TGTGCCAGTAGTATATCGCGGTCGGGCTATGGCTACACCTTC	TRBJ1-2	.	TRBV19	14	.
CATSRDRDGSPLHF	TGTGCCACCAGCAGAGACAGGGATGGTTCACCCCTCCACTTT	TRBJ1-6	.	TRBV15	14	.
CSVGGEGGEKLFF	TGCAGCGTTGGGGGGGAGGGAGGTGAAAAACTGTTTTTT	TRBJ1-4	.	TRBV29-1	13	few
CASSLSSGSYNEQFF	TGTGCCAGCAGTTTGTCTAGCGGTTCCTACAATGAGCAGTTCTTC	TRBJ2-1	TRBD2	TRBV27	15	.
CSVRLAGGGTDTQYF	TGCAGCGTTAGACTAGCGGGAGGAGGCACAGATACGCAGTATTTT	TRBJ2-3	TRBD2	TRBV29-1	15	.
CSARRGDTQYF	TGCAGCGCCAGACGGGGAGATACGCAGTATTTT	TRBJ2-3	.	TRBV29-1	11	.
CASSAHRDNSPLHF	TGTGCCAGCAGCGCCCACAGGGACAATTCACCCCTCCACTTT	TRBJ1-6	.	TRBV11-2	14	few
CASSQNRDPDTQYF	TGTGCCAGCAGCCAAAACAGGGATCCAGATACGCAGTATTTT	TRBJ2-3	.	TRBV7-9	14	.
CASSLDPYEQYF	TGTGCCAGCAGCTTAGATCCGTACGAGCAGTACTTC	TRBJ2-7	.	TRBV7-6	12	.
CASSENLGANEKLFF	TGTGCCAGCAGTGAAAACTTAGGGGCTAATGAAAAACTGTTTTTT	TRBJ1-4	.	TRBV25-1	15	.
CASSYAEGSYYERYF	TGTGCCAGCAGTTACGCCGAGGGCAGTTACTACGAGCGGTACTTC	TRBJ2-7	.	TRBV6-5	15	.
CASSLVGTDTDTQYF	TGTGCCAGCAGCTTAGTGGGCACAGACACAGATACGCAGTATTTT	TRBJ2-3	.	TRBV7-2	15	.
CASSSGQSHQESQYF	TGTGCCAGCAGCTCGGGACAGTCACATCAAGAGAGCCAGTACTTC	TRBJ2-5	TRBD1	TRBV5-5	15	once
CSVEGSVLTTQYF	TGCAGCGTTGAAGGGAGTGTCCTAACGACCCAGTACTTC	TRBJ2-5	.	TRBV29-1	13	.
CSVEEGTEAFF	TGCAGCGTGGAGGAGGGGACTGAAGCTTTCTTT	TRBJ1-1	.	TRBV29-1	11	few
CASGLYYGYTF	TGTGCCAGCGGGCTCTACTATGGCTACACCTTC	TRBJ1-2	.	TRBV28	11	.
CASNPPVGTGTTDTQYF	TGTGCCAGCAATCCCCCCGTCGGTACGGGAACCACAGATACGCAGTATTTT	TRBJ2-3	.	TRBV28	17	.
CAISESDRVGYGYTF	TGTGCCATCAGTGAGTCGGACAGGGTGGGCTATGGCTACACCTTC	TRBJ1-2	TRBD1	TRBV10-3	15	.
CASSETQGLGYTF	TGTGCCAGCAGTGAAACACAGGGTCTAGGCTACACCTTC	TRBJ1-2	.	TRBV2	13	.
CAWSSGGAYEQYF	TGTGCCTGGAGTTCTGGCGGAGCCTACGAGCAGTACTTC	TRBJ2-7	.	TRBV30	13	.
CASSMISGDHQPQHF	TGTGCCAGTAGTATGATATCAGGGGACCATCAGCCCCAGCATTTT	TRBJ1-5	.	TRBV19	15	few
CSSSPRQGWGVAEAFF	TGTTCCAGCAGCCCCCGACAGGGGTGGGGGGTAGCTGAAGCTTTCTTT	TRBJ1-1	TRBD1	TRBV7-9	16	once
CASTISGWDTQYF	TGTGCCAGCACTATATCAGGTTGGGATACGCAGTATTTT	TRBJ2-3	.	TRBV2	13	few
CASGLNERANTGELFF	TGTGCCAGTGGTCTGAACGAACGCGCGAACACCGGGGAGCTGTTTTTT	TRBJ2-2	.	TRBV27	16	.
CASSSSILRQGVTFYGYTF	TGTGCCAGCAGCTCATCGATCTTGAGACAGGGGGTTACCTTCTATGGCTACACCTTC	TRBJ1-2	TRBD1	TRBV7-9	19	.
CASSLGETGELFF	TGTGCCAGCAGCTTGGGAGAGACCGGGGAGCTGTTTTTT	TRBJ2-2	.	TRBV5-4	13	.
CASSRDSATNEKLFF	TGTGCCAGCAGTCGGGACAGCGCAACTAATGAAAAACTGTTTTTT	TRBJ1-4	TRBD1	TRBV5-4	15	.
CASSIRQGNEKLFF	TGTGCCAGTAGTATCCGACAGGGTAATGAAAAACTGTTTTTT	TRBJ1-4	TRBD1	TRBV19	14	.
CASSVGADTQYF	TGTGCCAGCTCCGTAGGAGCAGATACGCAGTATTTT	TRBJ2-3	.	TRBV18	12	.
CAWSVSRFGLAGGTDTQYF	TGTGCCTGGAGTGTATCAAGGTTTGGACTAGCGGGAGGCACAGATACGCAGTATTTT	TRBJ2-3	TRBD2	TRBV30	19	few
CASTGGRGNQPQHF	TGTGCCAGCACAGGGGGGAGAGGCAATCAGCCCCAGCATTTT	TRBJ1-5	TRBD1	TRBV9	14	.
CASSLSRQSPLHF	TGTGCCAGCAGCTTATCCCGTCAGTCACCCCTCCACTTT	TRBJ1-6	.	TRBV7-9	13	.
CASSGGGAAYEQYF	TGCGCCAGCAGTGGAGGCGGGGCAGCCTACGAGCAGTACTTC	TRBJ2-7	.	TRBV10-2	14	.
CAWMGAYLETQYF	TGTGCCTGGATGGGGGCCTATCTTGAGACCCAGTACTTC	TRBJ2-5	.	TRBV30	13	.
CASSLQVSYGYTF	TGTGCCAGCAGCTTACAGGTTTCCTATGGCTACACCTTC	TRBJ1-2	.	TRBV7-2	13	few
CASSLQGGTEAFF	TGTGCCAGCAGCTTACAGGGTGGCACTGAAGCTTTCTTT	TRBJ1-1	.	TRBV7-6	13	.